A selection of T cell receptor beta chains follows, all from one sample in a study of blood T cells in healthy people across ages. MiXCR, applied by TCRdb to the 5' RACE reads, yields one record per CDR3 protein. This sample has 1.4 million or so distinct CDR3 sequences, with about 42% found just once. Sequenced material: blood. All receptors come from a woman in her late teens or twenties in good health. Both conserved end residues are part of each CDR3. A D gene is named only where the DNA matches it firmly. Clone size appears in some rows only: once, few, many, or a class for an expanded clone.

>NA|TRBJ2-1|15|TRBV27|TRBD1
TGTGCCAGCAGCCGGACAGGGAGTCGAGGCAATGAGCAGTTCTTC
CASSRTGSRGNEQFF
>many|TRBJ2-1|16|TRBV12-3/TRBV12-4|TRBD2
TGTGCCAGCAGTTTATCTAGCGGGGGAAGCTACAATGAGCAGTTCTTC
CASSLSSGGSYNEQFF
>NA|TRBJ2-7|14|TRBV7-6|NA
TGTGCCAGCAGCCCTCGGGATACCTCCTACGAGCAGTACTTC
CASSPRDTSYEQYF
>NA|TRBJ1-1|13|TRBV6-1|TRBD1
TGTGCCAGCAGTCTCCGGGACAGCACTGAAGCTTTCTTT
CASSLRDSTEAFF
>NA|TRBJ2-7|14|TRBV11-2|NA
TGTGCCAGCAGCTTCCGGGCCCCCTCCTACGAGCAGTACTTC
CASSFRAPSYEQYF
>NA|TRBJ1-2|15|TRBV15|NA
TGTGCCACCAGCAACTCCGGGACCGCTAACTATGGCTACACCTTC
CATSNSGTANYGYTF
>few|TRBJ1-1|14|TRBV3-1|TRBD1
TGCGCCAGCAGCCAAGCAGGGGGAGGGACTGAAGCTTTCTTT
CASSQAGGGTEAFF
>NA|TRBJ2-5|14|TRBV5-1|NA
TGCGCCAGCACGAGAAGTTATGACCGAGAGACCCAGTACTTC
CASTRSYDRETQYF
>NA|TRBJ1-1|15|TRBV2|NA
TGTGCCAGCAGTAGCCCACAGGGAATAAACACTGAAGCTTTCTTT
CASSSPQGINTEAFF
>few|TRBJ2-1|17|TRBV5-1|TRBD1
TGCGCCAGCAGCTTGAAGGGGACAGGGGGCTACTACAATGAGCAGTTCTTC
CASSLKGTGGYYNEQFF
>many|TRBJ2-1|15|TRBV6-1|NA
TGTGCCAGCAGTGACTACCCTAGCTCCTACAATGAGCAGTTCTTC
CASSDYPSSYNEQFF
>NA|TRBJ2-1|15|TRBV15|NA
TGTGCCACCAGCAGAGATAGGGGGTCCGCGAATGAGCAGTTCTTC
CATSRDRGSANEQFF
>once|TRBJ1-2|15|TRBV6-1|NA
TGTGCCAGCAGTGAAGATCTTGCGGGGGACTATGGCTACACCTTC
CASSEDLAGDYGYTF
>NA|TRBJ1-1|16|TRBV4-2|NA
TGTGCCAGCAACCAAGGAAGGGGGGAGGCGAACACTGAAGCTTTCTTT
CASNQGRGEANTEAFF
>NA|TRBJ1-6|15|TRBV5-1|NA
TGCGCCAGCAGCCCGCCGCGAGAGGGATATTCACCCCTCCACTTT
CASSPPREGYSPLHF
>few|TRBJ2-3|14|TRBV7-2|NA
TGTGCCAGCAGCGCGGACTATGCCAGAAATACGCAGTATTTT
CASSADYARNTQYF
>NA|TRBJ1-2|15|TRBV20-1|TRBD1
TGCAGTGCTAGGAACAGGGGGCCAGCACCCTATGGCTACACCTTC
CSARNRGPAPYGYTF
>few|TRBJ2-1|14|TRBV7-3|TRBD1
TGTGCCAGCAGCGTACAGGGGCTTAAGAATGAGCAGTTCTTC
CASSVQGLKNEQFF
>NA|TRBJ2-1|11|TRBV28|NA
TGTGCCAGCAGTGTCGTCGCTGAGCAGTTCTTC
CASSVVAEQFF
>NA|TRBJ2-3|14|TRBV11-2|NA
TGTGCCAGCAGCTTTTCCAGCGGACCGGTTACGCAGTATTTT
CASSFSSGPVTQYF
>many|TRBJ2-1|11|TRBV6-5|NA
TGTGCCAGCAGTTACTTGGGTGAGCAGTTCTTC
CASSYLGEQFF
>few|TRBJ1-2|14|TRBV5-5|NA
TGTGCCAGCAGCTCTGTAGGCCGGGCTTGTGGCTACACCTTC
CASSSVGRACGYTF
>NA|TRBJ1-2|12|TRBV20-1|NA
TGCAGTGCCAAAGAACAAATCTATGGCTACACCTTC
CSAKEQIYGYTF
>NA|TRBJ1-1|14|TRBV19|NA
TGTGCCAGTAAACCGTGGTACTTGGACACTGAAGCTTTCTTT
CASKPWYLDTEAFF
>few|TRBJ2-1|17|TRBV4-1|NA
TGCGCCAGCAGCCAAGGGGCAGCGGGCTGGATAGGGAATGAGCAGTTCTTC
CASSQGAAGWIGNEQFF
>few|TRBJ2-7|15|TRBV10-2|TRBD1
TGCGCCAGCAACTCGGGACAGGGTAACTCCTACGAGCAGTACTTC
CASNSGQGNSYEQYF
>NA|TRBJ2-1|13|TRBV24-1|NA
TGTGCCACCAGTGATTGGTCTTACAATGAGCAGTTCTTC
CATSDWSYNEQFF
>few|TRBJ2-4|17|TRBV12-5|TRBD1
TGTGCTAGTGGTCAGAGCCGGGACAGGGTATCCAAAAACATTCAGTACTTC
CASGQSRDRVSKNIQYF
>NA|TRBJ1-2|14|TRBV9|TRBD1
TGTGCCAGCAGCGTCGAAGGACAGGTCTATGGCTACACCTTC
CASSVEGQVYGYTF
>NA|TRBJ2-5|15|TRBV5-1|NA
TGCGCCAGCAGCTTGGGGGACTTAATCATGGAGACCCAGTACTTC
CASSLGDLIMETQYF
>few|TRBJ2-7|17|TRBV29-1|NA
TGCAGCGTTGGGGGGGCTATGTCTGGCCGATACCCCTACGAGCAGTACTTC
CSVGGAMSGRYPYEQYF
>NA|TRBJ2-3|16|TRBV9|TRBD2
TGTGCCAGCAGCGGGGGACTAGCGGGAGTCCCAGATACGCAGTATTTT
CASSGGLAGVPDTQYF
>once|TRBJ2-1|18|TRBV7-6|TRBD1
TGTGCCAGCAGCTTACCCCGGATCGAACAGGGGGAGGACAATGAGCGGTTCTTC
CASSLPRIEQGEDNERFF
>few|TRBJ2-1|16|TRBV9|NA
TGTGCCAGCAGCGTAGAATTGGGGAGGCCCTACAATGAGCAGTTCTTC
CASSVELGRPYNEQFF
>NA|TRBJ2-7|15|TRBV4-3|NA
TGCGCCAGCAGCCAGCCTCCAGACAGGAACTACGAGCAGTACTTC
CASSQPPDRNYEQYF
>few|TRBJ2-7|14|TRBV5-1|NA
TGCGCCAGCAGCGCCCGGTCGGGAACCTACGAGCAGTACTTC
CASSARSGTYEQYF
>NA|TRBJ2-3|14|TRBV6-2/TRBV6-3|NA
TGTGCCAGCAGTTACGCCACCGGGACAACCACGCAGTATTTT
CASSYATGTTTQYF
>few|TRBJ2-5|16|TRBV7-2|TRBD1
TGTGCCAGCAGCCCATACCGGACAGGGCTTCAAGAGACCCAGTACTTC
CASSPYRTGLQETQYF
>NA|TRBJ1-2|15|TRBV5-1|NA
TGCGCCAGCAGCTGGTCCGGGACGGCGGCCTATGGCTACACCTTC
CASSWSGTAAYGYTF
>NA|TRBJ2-3|14|TRBV7-9|NA
TGTGCCAGCACCCTGACCGGGGCCGCAGATACGCAGTATTTT
CASTLTGAADTQYF
>once|TRBJ2-2|14|TRBV4-1|NA
TGCGCCAGCACCTCTGTGGGACGTGCCGGGGAGCTGTTTTTT
CASTSVGRAGELFF
>NA|TRBJ2-1|17|TRBV29-1|NA
TGCAGCGTTCCCAGGGTTGAGGTTGTAGGCTCCTACAATGAGCAGTTCTTC
CSVPRVEVVGSYNEQFF
>NA|TRBJ2-7|14|TRBV27|TRBD1
TGTGCCAGCAGCCCTGACAGGGCACACAACGAGCAGTACTTC
CASSPDRAHNEQYF
>NA|TRBJ1-1|15|TRBV20-1|NA
TGCACCCTCCCAGGGGTTAATATAATGAACACTGAAGCTTTCTTT
CTLPGVNIMNTEAFF
>few|TRBJ2-7|13|TRBV27|NA
TGTGCCAGCAGTCGGGCACAGACCTACGAGCAGTACTTC
CASSRAQTYEQYF
>NA|TRBJ2-3|14|TRBV2|NA
TGTGCCAGCAGAGACGTGATGGGCACAGATACGCAGTATTTT
CASRDVMGTDTQYF
>NA|TRBJ2-2|14|TRBV30|NA
TGTGCCTGGAGTGTCAGAGTAAACACCGGGGAGCTGTTTTTT
CAWSVRVNTGELFF
>NA|TRBJ2-4|15|TRBV12-3/TRBV12-4|NA
TGTGCCAGCAGTTTATCGGGACAAGTCCCCCAGGATTTGCACTTC
CASSLSGQVPQDLHF
>NA|TRBJ2-5|14|TRBV20-1|TRBD2
TGCAGTGCCGGACTAGCGGGGGTACAAGAGACCCAGTTCTTT
CSAGLAGVQETQFF
>NA|TRBJ1-2|18|TRBV2|TRBD1
TGTGCCAGCAGTGACCCCCGGGACAGCTGGGGTACTAACTATGGCTACACCTTC
CASSDPRDSWGTNYGYTF
>NA|TRBJ2-1|12|TRBV20-1|NA
TGCAGTGCTAGCCACAATTACAATGAGCAGTTCTTC
CSASHNYNEQFF
>NA|TRBJ1-2|16|TRBV15|NA
TGTGCCACCAGCAGAGAGTCAGCGAACTCCTACTATGGCTACACCTTC
CATSRESANSYYGYTF
>NA|TRBJ2-1|15|TRBV3-1|NA
TGTGCCAGCAGCCAACGGGACCCAGCCTACAATGAGCAGTTCTTC
CASSQRDPAYNEQFF
>few|TRBJ2-1|16|TRBV27|TRBD2
TGTGCCAGCAGTCCTATTGTAGCGGGGGGTTACAATGAGCAGTTCTTC
CASSPIVAGGYNEQFF
>NA|TRBJ2-7|18|TRBV9|TRBD1
TGTGCCAGCAGCGTAGGAGGGACCGGGACAGGGGTTAACAATGAGCAGTACTTC
CASSVGGTGTGVNNEQYF